The 20 T cell receptor beta chains listed next were all sequenced from one sample in a study of blood T cell repertoires in COVID-19. Assay: immunoSEQ multiplex PCR; the TCRdb copy retains only in-frame clones and omits some. The sample has about 210,000 clones, around 91% seen once. Sequenced sample: peripheral blood. These receptors all stem from a middle-aged woman with acute or convalescent COVID-19.

The chain has TRBV2 and TRBJ1-4, with D maybe TRBD1 (6 bases). Trimming left V 5 bases short and J 16 bases short, with 17 bases between. The CDR3 is 12 amino acids. Germline CDR1 is SNHLY and CDR2 is FYNNEI. The CDR3 DNA reads as TGTGCCAGCAGTACCGAGGACAGATATCAGTTTTTT. Translating gives CASSTEDRYQFF.

The V gene is TRBV29-1, the J gene TRBJ2-3, with D tentatively TRBD2 (6 bases). The CDR3 runs to 15 residues. In germline, CDR1 is SQVTM, CDR2 ANQGSEA. V was shortened by 3 bases and J by 2 bases, with 15 bases between the two germline ends. The CDR3 DNA follows: TGCAGCGTTGAGCGGGGTCCTGCCACCACAGATACGCAGTATTTT. Its protein is CSVERGPATTDTQYF.

This clone was found a few times. This sequence joins TRBV11-2 and TRBJ1-3, with D possibly matching TRBD1 (5 bases). CDR1 is SGHAT and CDR2 is FQNNGV in the germline V gene. V lost 4 bases and J 0 bases, leaving 13 bases between the germline ends. The CDR3 runs 16 residues. The CDR3 DNA reads TGTGCCAGCAGCTCTCTTACGGGGGTCTCTGGAAACACCATATATTTT. Its translation is CASSSLTGVSGNTIYF.

The chain has TRBV18 and TRBJ2-1; 10 bases align to TRBD2. V trimming: 5 bases; J trimming: 8 bases; junction bases outside the gene matches: 6. The CDR3 loop spans 14 amino acids. Germline V CDR1 and CDR2: KGHSH, LQKENI. The CDR3 coding sequence is TGTGCCAGCTCAGAGCGGGGGGGCCTGGATGAGCAGTTCTTC. Translated, it gives CASSERGGLDEQFF.

The rearrangement joins TRBV19 to TRBJ1-6; 9 bases fit TRBD1. Germline-derived CDR1 and CDR2 are LNHDA and SQIVND (reference sequence). The junction had 10 bases not matched to a gene; V was cut back by 4 bases and J by 12 bases. This CDR3 is 15 amino acids long. The CDR3 spells CASSTQTGGTRPLHF. The CDR3 DNA reads as TGTGCCAGTAGTACCCAGACAGGGGGAACGCGACCCCTCCACTTT.

The chain has TRBV11-2 and TRBJ1-2; D unresolved. V shed 1 base and J shed 4 bases, with 7 bases lying between them. This CDR3 spans 13 amino acids. The germline V gene encodes CDR1 SGHAT and CDR2 FQNNGV. The chain's CDR3 is CASSLVPGYGYTF. In nucleotides, the CDR3 is TGTGCCAGCAGCTTAGTACCAGGCTATGGCTACACCTTC.

The genes are TRBV5-1 and TRBJ1-1; tentatively, D is TRBD1 (5 bases). Germline CDR1 SGHRS, CDR2 YFSETQ. The CDR3 has 14 residues. Trimming cost V 0 bases and J 5 bases, with 11 bases left between them. The CDR3: CASSLEEGRTEAFF. CDR3 DNA: TGCGCCAGCAGCTTGGAGGAGGGGAGGACTGAAGCTTTCTTT. Drawing the rest from reference TRBV5-1 and TRBJ1-1, the complete variable domain is KAGVTQTPRYLIKTRGQQVTLSCSPISGHRSVSWYQQTPGQGLQFLFEYFSETQRNKGNFPGRFSGRQFSNSRSEMNVSTLELGDSALYLCASSLEEGRTEAFFGQGTRLTVV.

The V gene is TRBV11-2, the J gene TRBJ2-5, with D unclear. Germline CDR1 is SGHAT and CDR2 is FQNNGV. V was pared by 6 bases and J by 2 bases, with 4 bases between. The CDR3 is 11 residues long. The DNA of the CDR3 is TGTGCCAGCAGGAGGCAAGAGACCCAGTACTTC. Residues: CASRRQETQYF.

V gene TRBV30 combines with J gene TRBJ1-2, with D maybe TRBD1 (5 bases). V shed 3 bases and J shed 7 bases, with 21 bases lying between them. Per germline, CDR1 GTSNPN and CDR2 SVGIG (reference sequence). CDR3 length: 15 amino acids. CDR3 sequence: CAWSRLLEGRSGYTF. The DNA for the CDR3 is TGTGCCTGGAGCCGACTTTTGGAGGGGAGGAGTGGCTACACCTTC.

The chain uses TRBV4-1 and TRBJ2-1; 7 nucleotides align to TRBD1. This CDR3 spans 15 amino acids. CDR1 and CDR2 (germline): MGHRA, YSYEKL. With V trimmed by 0 bases and J by 7 bases, 6 bases remained unmatched. CDR3 nucleotide sequence: TGCGCCAGCAGCCAAGACCGGACAGGTAAAAATGAGCAGTTCTTC. It yields the protein CASSQDRTGKNEQFF.

This clone was counted between two and nine times. The V gene is TRBV3-1 (or the pseudogene TRBV3-2), the J gene TRBJ1-2; D gene uncertain. This CDR3 has 13 amino acids. V lost 4 bases and J lost 6, with 12 bases in between. From germline, CDR1 is LGHDT and CDR2 YNNKEL (reference sequence). This CDR3 is CASSPRVVNGYTF. The CDR3 DNA reads as TGTGCCAGCAGCCCTCGGGTTGTCAATGGCTACACCTTC.

The CDR3 nucleotides read TGTGCCTGGAGTTTCAAAGGGGGGGGGCCCCAGCATTTT. Amino acid sequence: CAWSFKGGGPQHF. J is TRBJ1-5 and V is TRBV30; D might be TRBD1 (6 bases). Trimming took 2 bases from V and 9 from J, leaving 14 bases between them. The CDR3 is made up of 13 amino acids. The germline V gene encodes CDR1 GTSNPN and CDR2 SVGIG (reference sequence).

The chain is built from TRBV4-2 and TRBJ2-5; 7 nucleotides line up with TRBD2. CDR3 length: 16 amino acids. Per the germline V gene, CDR1 is LGHNA and CDR2 is YNFKEQ. V lost 0 bases, J lost 6 bases, and 10 bases stayed unmatched. The CDR3 region has the DNA TGTGCCAGCAGCCAAGATCTAGGCGGCGGGGGAAAGACCCAGTACTTC. Amino acid sequence: CASSQDLGGGGKTQYF.

The CDR3 DNA reads TGCAGCGTTGATCTCGGCCGAGGGGGCCCTACTGAAGCTTTCTTT. It is translated as CSVDLGRGGPTEAFF. The chain couples TRBV29-1 to TRBJ1-1; TRBD1 matches at 7 bases. The CDR3 totals 15 residues. CDR1 and CDR2 from the germline V gene are SQVTM and ANQGSEA. With 3 bases clipped from V and 5 bases from J, the junction kept 12 bases outside the gene matches.

This sequence joins TRBV24-1 and TRBJ1-3; maybe TRBD1 (6 bases). V was shortened by 3 bases and J by 8 bases, with 19 bases between the two germline ends. CDR3 length: 16 residues. CDR1 KGHDR and CDR2 SFDVKD come from the germline V gene. CDR3 in DNA: TGTGCCACCAGTGATCGTCCTAGGGGGAACGAATACACCATATATTTT. It translates to CATSDRPRGNEYTIYF.

V usage is TRBV5-6 and J usage is TRBJ2-5; 9 nucleotides agree with TRBD1. From germline, CDR1 is SGHDT and CDR2 YYEEEE. J gave up 4 bases and V 3 bases, and 4 bases lay outside the gene matches. CDR3 length: 14 amino acids. This CDR3 reads CASSWGTGRETQYF. The CDR3 nucleotides read TGTGCCAGCAGCTGGGGGACAGGGAGAGAGACCCAGTACTTC. Based on the CDR3 plus reference TRBV5-6 and TRBJ2-5, the full variable domain is DAGVTQSPTHLIKTRGQQVTLRCSPKSGHDTVSWYQQALGQGPQFIFQYYEEEERQRGNFPDRFSGHQFPNYSSELNVNALLLGDSALYLCASSWGTGRETQYFGPGTRLLVL.

V and J are TRBV10-2 and TRBJ1-1; no clear D. V lost 2 bases and J 4 bases, leaving 8 bases between the germline ends. This CDR3 is 13 amino acids long. CDR1 and CDR2 from the germline V gene are WSHSY and SAAADI. In nucleotides, the CDR3 is TGCGCCAGCAGTGAGCGCCGCGGCACTGAAGCTTTCTTT. As protein: CASSERRGTEAFF.

The CDR3 here is CASSPWPEAFF. The CDR3 DNA reads TGTGCCAGCAGCCCTTGGCCTGAAGCTTTCTTT. The chain links TRBV7-6 to TRBJ1-1; unclear D gene. Germline CDR1 SGHVS, CDR2 FNYEAQ. CDR3 length equals 11 residues. Deletions cut 5 bases from V and 6 bases from J, with 7 bases between.

This chain joins TRBV4-1 and TRBJ1-3; the D is unclear. The V end lost 2 bases, the J end lost 0 bases, and 11 bases lay between the germline ends. The length of the CDR3 is 16 residues. Germline V CDR1 and CDR2: MGHRA, YSYEKL. CDR3 DNA: TGCGCCAGCAGCCAAACTCAGGTTTACTCTGGAAACACCATATATTTT. Translated, it gives CASSQTQVYSGNTIYF.

This clone occurred a few times. CDR3 region: CASSKGRASNQPQHF. CDR3 nucleotides: TGTGCCAGCAGCAAAGGCAGGGCCAGCAATCAGCCCCAGCATTTT. The chain has TRBV21-1 and TRBJ1-5; TRBD1 is the table's D call and was not checked against the DNA. TRBV21-1 is designated a pseudogene. The CDR3 totals 15 residues.